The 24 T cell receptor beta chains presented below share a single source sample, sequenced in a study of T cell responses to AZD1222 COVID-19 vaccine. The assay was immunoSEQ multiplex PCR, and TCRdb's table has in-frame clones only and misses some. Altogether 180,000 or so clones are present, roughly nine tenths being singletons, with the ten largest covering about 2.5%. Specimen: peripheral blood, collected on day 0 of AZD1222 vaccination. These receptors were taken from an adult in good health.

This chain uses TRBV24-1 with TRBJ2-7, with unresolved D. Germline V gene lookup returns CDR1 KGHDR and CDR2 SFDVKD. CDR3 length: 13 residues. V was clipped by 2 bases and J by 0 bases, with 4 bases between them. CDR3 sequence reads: CATSDSYSYEQYF. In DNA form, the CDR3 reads TGTGCCACCAGTGATTCTTACTCCTACGAGCAGTACTTC.

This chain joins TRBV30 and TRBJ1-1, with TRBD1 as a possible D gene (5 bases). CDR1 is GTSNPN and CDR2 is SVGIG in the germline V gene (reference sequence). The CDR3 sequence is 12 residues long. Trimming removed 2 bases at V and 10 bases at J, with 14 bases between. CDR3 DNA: TGTGCCTGGAGTTTGGTTGGGGCGGGAGCTTTCTTT. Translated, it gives CAWSLVGAGAFF.

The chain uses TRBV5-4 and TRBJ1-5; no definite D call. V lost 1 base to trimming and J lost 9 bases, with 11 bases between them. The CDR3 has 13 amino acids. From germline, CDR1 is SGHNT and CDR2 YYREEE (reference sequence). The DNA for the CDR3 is TGTGCCAGCAGCTTGTATCCGGGGAGGCCCCAGCATTTT. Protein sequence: CASSLYPGRPQHF.

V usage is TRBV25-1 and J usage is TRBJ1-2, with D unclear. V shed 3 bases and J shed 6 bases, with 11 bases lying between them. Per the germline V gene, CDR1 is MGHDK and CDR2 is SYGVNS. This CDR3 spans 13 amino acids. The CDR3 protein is CASSERPGNGYTF. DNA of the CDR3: TGTGCCAGCAGTGAGAGACCGGGGAATGGCTACACCTTC.

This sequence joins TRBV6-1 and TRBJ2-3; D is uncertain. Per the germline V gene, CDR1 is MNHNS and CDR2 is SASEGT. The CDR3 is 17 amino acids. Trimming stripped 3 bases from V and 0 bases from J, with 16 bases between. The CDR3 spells CASSEASSRASTDTQYF. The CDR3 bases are TGTGCCAGCAGTGAGGCATCTTCCAGAGCTAGCACAGATACGCAGTATTTT.

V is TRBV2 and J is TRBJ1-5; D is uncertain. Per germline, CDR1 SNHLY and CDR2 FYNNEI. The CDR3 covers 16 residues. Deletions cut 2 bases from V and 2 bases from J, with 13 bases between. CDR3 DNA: TGTGCCAGCAGTGAAAGGTCAAGGCGTGGCAATCAGCCCCAGCATTTT. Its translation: CASSERSRRGNQPQHF. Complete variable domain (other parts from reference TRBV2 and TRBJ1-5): EPEVTQTPSHQVTQMGQEVILRCVPISNHLYFYWYRQILGQKVEFLVSFYNNEISEKSEIFDDQFSVERPDGSNFTLKIRSTKLEDSAMYFCASSERSRRGNQPQHFGDGTRLSIL.

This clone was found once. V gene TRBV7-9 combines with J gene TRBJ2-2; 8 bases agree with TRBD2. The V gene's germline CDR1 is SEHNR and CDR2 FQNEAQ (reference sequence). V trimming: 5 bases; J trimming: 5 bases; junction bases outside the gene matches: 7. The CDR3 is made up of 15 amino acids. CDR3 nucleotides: TGTGCCAGCAGCCCGGAGCGGGAGCTAACCGGGGAGCTGTTTTTT. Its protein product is CASSPERELTGELFF.

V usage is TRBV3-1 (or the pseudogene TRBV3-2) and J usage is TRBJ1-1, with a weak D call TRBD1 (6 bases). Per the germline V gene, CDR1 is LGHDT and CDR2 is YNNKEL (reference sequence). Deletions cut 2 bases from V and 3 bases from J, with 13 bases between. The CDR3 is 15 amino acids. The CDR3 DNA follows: TGTGCCAGCAGCCAACCGGGGGCGGGGGACACTGAAGCTTTCTTT. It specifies CASSQPGAGDTEAFF.

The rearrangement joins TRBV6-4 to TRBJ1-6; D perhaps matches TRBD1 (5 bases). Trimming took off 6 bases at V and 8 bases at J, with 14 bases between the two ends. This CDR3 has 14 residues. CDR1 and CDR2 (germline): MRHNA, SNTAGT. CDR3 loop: CASSSAGWDSPLHF. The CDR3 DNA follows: TGTGCCAGCAGCTCAGCAGGGTGGGATTCACCCCTCCACTTT.

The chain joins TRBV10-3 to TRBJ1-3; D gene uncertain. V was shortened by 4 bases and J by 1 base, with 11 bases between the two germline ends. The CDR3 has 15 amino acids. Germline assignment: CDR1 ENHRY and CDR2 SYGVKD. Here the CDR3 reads CAISGAAESGNTIYF. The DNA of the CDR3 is TGTGCCATCAGTGGGGCCGCGGAGTCTGGAAACACCATATATTTT.

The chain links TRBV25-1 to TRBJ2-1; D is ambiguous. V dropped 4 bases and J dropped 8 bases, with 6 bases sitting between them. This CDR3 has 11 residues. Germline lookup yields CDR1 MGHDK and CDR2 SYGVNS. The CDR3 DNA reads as TGTGCCAGCAGTGGACATCATGAGCAGTTCTTC. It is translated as CASSGHHEQFF.

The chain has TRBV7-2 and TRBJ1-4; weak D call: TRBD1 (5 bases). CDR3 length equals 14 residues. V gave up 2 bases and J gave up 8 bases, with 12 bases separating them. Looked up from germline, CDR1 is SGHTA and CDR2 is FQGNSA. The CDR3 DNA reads TGTGCCAGCAGCTTACCGCGGCAGGGAGAAAAACTGTTTTTT. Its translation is CASSLPRQGEKLFF.

CDR3 DNA: TGTGCCAGCAGCGCTGGGACAGGGAGCTCCTACGAGCAGTACTTC. This sequence encodes CASSAGTGSSYEQYF. This chain links TRBV7-8 with TRBJ2-7; 9 bases map to TRBD1. The CDR3 consists of 15 residues. The germline gives CDR1 SGHVS, CDR2 FQNEAQ. J gave up 0 bases and V 5 bases, and 5 bases lay outside the gene matches.

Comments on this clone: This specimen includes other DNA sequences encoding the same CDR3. The CDR3 DNA sequence: TGTGCCAGCAGTTCTGCTGCCAACTATGGCTACACCTTC. Protein sequence: CASSSAANYGYTF. J is TRBJ1-2 and V is TRBV12-3 or TRBV12-4, with D uncertain. This CDR3 contains 13 residues. Trimming left V 4 bases short and J 2 bases short, with 8 bases between.

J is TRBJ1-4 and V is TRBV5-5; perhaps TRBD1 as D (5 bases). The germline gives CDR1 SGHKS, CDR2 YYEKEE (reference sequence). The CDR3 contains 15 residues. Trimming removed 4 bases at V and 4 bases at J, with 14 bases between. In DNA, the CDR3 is TGTGCCAGCAGCCCATGGGACGGGATTAATGAAAAACTGTTTTTT. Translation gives CASSPWDGINEKLFF. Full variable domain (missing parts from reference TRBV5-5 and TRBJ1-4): DAGVTQSPTHLIKTRGQQVTLRCSPISGHKSVSWYQQVLGQGPQFIFQYYEKEERGRGNFPDRFSARQFPNYSSELNVNALLLGDSALYLCASSPWDGINEKLFFGSGTQLSVL.

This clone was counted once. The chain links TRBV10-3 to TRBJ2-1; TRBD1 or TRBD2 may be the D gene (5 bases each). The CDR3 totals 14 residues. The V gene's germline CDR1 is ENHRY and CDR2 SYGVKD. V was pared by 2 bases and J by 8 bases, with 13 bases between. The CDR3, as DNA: TGTGCCATCAGTGAGGGTTACGGGACGGATGAGCAGTTCTTC. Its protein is CAISEGYGTDEQFF.

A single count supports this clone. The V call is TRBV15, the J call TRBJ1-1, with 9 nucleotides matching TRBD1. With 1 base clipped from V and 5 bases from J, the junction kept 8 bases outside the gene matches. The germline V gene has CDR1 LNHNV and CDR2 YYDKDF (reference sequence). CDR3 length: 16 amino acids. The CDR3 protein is CATSRVGQGMRTEAFF. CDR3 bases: TGTGCCACCAGCAGAGTTGGACAGGGGATGAGAACTGAAGCTTTCTTT.

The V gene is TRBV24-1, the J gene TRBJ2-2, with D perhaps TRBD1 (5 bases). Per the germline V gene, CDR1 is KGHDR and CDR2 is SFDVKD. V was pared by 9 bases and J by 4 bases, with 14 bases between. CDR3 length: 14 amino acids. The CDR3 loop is CATSQSQVTGELFF. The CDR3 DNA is TGTGCCACCTCCCAATCACAGGTCACCGGGGAGCTGTTTTTT.

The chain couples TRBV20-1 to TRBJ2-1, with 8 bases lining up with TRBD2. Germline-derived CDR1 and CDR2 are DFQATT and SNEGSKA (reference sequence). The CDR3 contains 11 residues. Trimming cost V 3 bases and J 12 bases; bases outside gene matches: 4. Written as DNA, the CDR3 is TGCAGTGCTAGTACGGGACTAGTGCAGTTCTTC. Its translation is CSASTGLVQFF.

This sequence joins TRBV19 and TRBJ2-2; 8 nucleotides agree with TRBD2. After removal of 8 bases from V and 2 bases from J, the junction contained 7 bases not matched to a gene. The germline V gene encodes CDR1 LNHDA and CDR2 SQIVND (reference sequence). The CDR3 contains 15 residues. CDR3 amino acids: CASRGAGANTGELFF. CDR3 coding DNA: TGTGCCAGTCGGGGAGCGGGGGCAAACACCGGGGAGCTGTTTTTT.

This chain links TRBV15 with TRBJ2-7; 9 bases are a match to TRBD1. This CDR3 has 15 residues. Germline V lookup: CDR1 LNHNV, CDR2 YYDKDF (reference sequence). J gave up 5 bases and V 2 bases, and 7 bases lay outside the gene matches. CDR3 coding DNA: TGTGCCACCAGCAGATACGAGACAGGGGGTAACGAGCAGTACTTC. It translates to CATSRYETGGNEQYF.

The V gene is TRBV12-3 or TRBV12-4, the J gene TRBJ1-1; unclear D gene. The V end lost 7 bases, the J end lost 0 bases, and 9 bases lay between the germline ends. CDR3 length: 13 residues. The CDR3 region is CASNQVVNTEAFF. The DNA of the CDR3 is TGTGCCAGCAACCAGGTAGTGAACACTGAAGCTTTCTTT.

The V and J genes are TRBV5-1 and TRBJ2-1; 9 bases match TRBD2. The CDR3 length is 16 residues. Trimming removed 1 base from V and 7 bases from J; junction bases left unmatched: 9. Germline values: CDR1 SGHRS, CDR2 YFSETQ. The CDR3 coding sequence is TGCGCCAGCAGCTTGTCGGCTAGCGGGATTTCTAATGAGCAGTTCTTC. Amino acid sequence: CASSLSASGISNEQFF.

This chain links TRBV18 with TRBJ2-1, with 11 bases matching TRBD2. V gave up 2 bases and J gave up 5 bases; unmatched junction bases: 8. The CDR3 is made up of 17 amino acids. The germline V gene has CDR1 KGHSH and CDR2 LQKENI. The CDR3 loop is CASSPSASGRRDNEQFF. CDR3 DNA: TGTGCCAGCTCACCAAGTGCTAGCGGGAGGAGAGACAATGAGCAGTTCTTC.